These T cell receptor beta chains were read from a single sample in a study of CD8 T cells in Susac syndrome. TCRdb redid the calling of the immunoSEQ multiplex PCR reads with MiXCR, one entry per CDR3 protein. The table lists almost 450,000 distinct CDR3 sequences, around 83% of them singletons. Input material: CD8+ T cells from PBMCs. The receptors were sampled from a human donor with multiple sclerosis. Both conserved end residues are part of each CDR3. Each record gives: V gene, J gene, CDR3 protein.

TRBV27	TRBJ1-1	CASTRGLGNTEAFF
TRBV14	TRBJ2-3	CASSQGWTTDTQYF
TRBV6-5	TRBJ2-1	CASSPVSISYNEQFF
TRBV20-1	TRBJ2-1	CSAREQRSSYNEQFF
TRBV12-3/TRBV12-4	TRBJ2-1	CASSLYRSLYNEQFF
TRBV12-3/TRBV12-4	TRBJ2-1	CASSPAQGSGNEQFF
TRBV2	TRBJ2-7	CASSGSTGGEQYF
TRBV27	TRBJ1-1	CASSLSRGAYTEAFF
TRBV12-3/TRBV12-4	TRBJ1-1	CASSLVDRGSYLVDTEAFF
TRBV27	TRBJ2-1	CASSPGLAGGYNEQFF
TRBV6-5	TRBJ2-2	CASSYREVNTGELFF
TRBV30	TRBJ2-1	CAWRHPGLAVPYEQFF
TRBV27	TRBJ2-1	CASSWGENEQFF
TRBV6-5	TRBJ1-1	CASSYMGSMNTEAFF
TRBV7-3	TRBJ2-2	CASSPGALLPGELFF
TRBV4-1	TRBJ2-7	CASSQDQASGSSYEQYF
TRBV21-1	TRBJ2-1	CASSPLASSYNEQFF
TRBV4-1	TRBJ2-1	CASSQDPGGLWQFF
TRBV4-2	TRBJ2-5	CASSQEGTSGGVETQYF
TRBV29-1	TRBJ2-7	CSVAIGVRPYEQYF
TRBV9	TRBJ2-7	CASSSGQAEQYF
TRBV30	TRBJ2-1	CAWKWGEWGEQFF
TRBV4-1	TRBJ1-5	CASSQGQNPNQPQHF
TRBV7-2	TRBJ2-3	CASSLGQDRVTDTQYF
TRBV13	TRBJ2-2	CASSLGTEHTGELFF
TRBV28	TRBJ2-1	CASSFGFRQFF
TRBV11-3	TRBJ2-1	CASSGRGLSSLDEQFF
TRBV6-1	TRBJ2-5	CASRGRGAETQYF
TRBV4-1	TRBJ2-1	CASSPRGAHNEQFF
TRBV6-5	TRBJ2-1	CAEAADNEQFF
TRBV5-1	TRBJ1-2	CASSLGFRDEGLDYGYTF
TRBV5-6	TRBJ2-7	CASSSRDRGWYEQYF
TRBV6-1	TRBJ2-7	CASSEETGGRYEQYF
TRBV2	TRBJ1-6	CASSEGPSYNSPLHF
TRBV5-6	TRBJ2-5	CASSFDREGETQYF
TRBV9	TRBJ2-7	CASSVGGTTYEQYF
TRBV29-1	TRBJ1-2	CSVEADLTGPGGYGYTF
TRBV19	TRBJ1-1	CASSPPQSRKGYTEAFF
TRBV11-2	TRBJ2-7	CASSILAGELYEQYF
TRBV30	TRBJ2-3	CAWERLGGTDTQYF
TRBV6-2/TRBV6-3	TRBJ1-5	CASSSPTGAPGGPQHF
TRBV18	TRBJ2-1	CASSPTPPQEVAESSYNEQFF
TRBV24-1	TRBJ2-3	CATKGQNTDTQYF
TRBV11-2	TRBJ1-1	CASSLAGRGRGGTEAFF
TRBV6-2/TRBV6-3	TRBJ1-2	CASSYETTGYTF
TRBV5-1	TRBJ1-4	CASSLLPEEKLFF
TRBV4-1	TRBJ2-7	CASSQIGTSETYEQYF